These 5 T cell receptor beta chains share one sample of origin, sequenced in a study of blood T cells in healthy people across ages. Primers used in a second PCR of about 7 to 12 cycles were a sample-barcoded 5' primer and a J-beta primer mix. From the 5' RACE reads, TCRdb called clonotypes with MiXCR, one entry per CDR3 protein. The table has 1.5 million to 2 million distinct CDR3 sequences, 28% seen once. The specimen was blood. These receptors all come from a woman younger than 45 in good health.

The CDR3 DNA sequence: TGCGCCAGCAGCGGTGCCGGGGCCACCGGGGAGCTGTTTTTT. It translates to CASSGAGATGELFF. The gene calls are TRBV5-1 and TRBJ2-2, with D perhaps given as TRBD1 or TRBD2 (5 bases each). V gave up 4 bases and J gave up 4 bases, with 11 bases separating them. The CDR3 is 14 amino acids. The germline CDR1 and CDR2 sequences are SGHRS and YFSETQ.

The chain uses TRBV20-1 and TRBJ2-1; 9 positions match TRBD2. The end of the DNA aligns better with TRBJ2-7, so the J call may be wrong. The length of the CDR3 is 14 residues. Germline-derived CDR1 and CDR2 are DFQATT and SNEGSKA (reference sequence). CDR3 coding DNA: TGCAGTGCTAGAGCTAGCGGGGCATACAATGAGCAGTACTTC. It specifies CSARASGAYNEQYF.

The chain links TRBV4-3 to TRBJ1-2; D is perhaps TRBD1 (6 bases). The ends were cut back, 2 bases at V and 6 bases at J, with 22 bases in the middle. The CDR3 length is 17 residues. The germline CDR1 and CDR2 sequences are LGHNA and YSLEER. CDR3 bases: TGCGCCAGCAGCCAACGCCCCGGCCGAGGGGGGATGGATGGCTACACCTTC. Residues: CASSQRPGRGGMDGYTF.

The chain combines TRBV20-1 with TRBJ1-4; D remains unclear. The CDR3 runs 11 residues. CDR1 DFQATT and CDR2 SNEGSKA come from the germline V gene (reference sequence). Deletions cut 6 bases from V and 6 bases from J, with 8 bases between. The CDR3 is CSAVGDEKLFF. CDR3 sequence (DNA): TGCAGTGCAGTAGGAGATGAAAAACTGTTTTTT.

V usage is TRBV15 and J usage is TRBJ2-1; D possibly corresponds to TRBD2 (5 bases). Germline V CDR1 and CDR2: LNHNV, YYDKDF (reference sequence). The CDR3 consists of 17 residues. Trimming removed 2 bases from V and 0 bases from J, with 14 bases in between. The CDR3 sequence: CATSRPLGRSSYNEQFF. Written as DNA, the CDR3 is TGTGCCACCAGCAGACCACTGGGGAGAAGCTCCTACAATGAGCAGTTCTTC.